This T cell receptor (beta chain) originates from a study of cytomegalovirus exposure and HLA in healthy donors. The overall study: Earlier findings included some 120 million unique TCR beta sequences obtained from 150 million to 200 million T cells.

The germline V gene has CDR1 SGHTA and CDR2 FQGTGA. This CDR3 has 13 residues. Trimming pared 2 bases from V and 8 bases from J, leaving 7 bases between. The PCR had 60 Vbeta and 13 Jbeta primers. Sequenced by immunoSEQ multiplex PCR; TCRdb stores in-frame clones only, minus some. The data hold about 160,000 clones, with about four fifths observed a single time. The clonotype was recovered from a woman in her 30s in good health and CMV-seropositive. Sequences were obtained from PBMCs. J is TRBJ1-6 and V is TRBV7-3; D ambiguous. The CDR3 sequence is CASSLEQDSPLHF. In DNA form, the CDR3 reads TGTGCCAGCAGCTTAGAGCAGGATTCACCCCTCCACTTT.